This T cell receptor beta chain was documented in a study of cytomegalovirus exposure and HLA in healthy donors. Study findings and constraints: Roughly uniform depth of sequencing across donors was assumed in presence/absence analyses.

Vbeta (60) and Jbeta (13) primers were used in the PCR. Assay: immunoSEQ multiplex PCR; the TCRdb copy retains only in-frame clones and omits some. The sample consists of 100,000 to 120,000 clones, under 85% of them appearing once. On this clone: Its specificity is unknown.

The sequencing sample was made of PBMCs. The origin of this receptor is a man under 40 in good health and CMV-seronegative.

The CDR3 loop is CASSLGSAGRAVSYEQYF. The CDR3, as DNA: TGTGCCAGCAGCTTGGGGAGTGCTGGCAGGGCAGTTTCCTACGAGCAGTACTTC. The chain employs TRBV5-4 and TRBJ2-7; the D gene is possibly TRBD1 (5 bases). Trimming shortened V by 0 bases and J by 1 base, and 20 bases separated the two germline ends. The V gene's germline CDR1 is SGHNT and CDR2 YYREEE (reference sequence). CDR3 length: 18 amino acids.